This TCR beta chain was captured in a study of identical twins. Germline V CDR1 and CDR2: SGDLS, YYNGEE. The CDR3 has 16 amino acids. The ends lost 3 bases at V and 3 bases at J; junction bases unmatched: 5. TCRdb re-derived calls from the 5' RACE reads in MiXCR, one entry per CDR3 protein. The table records under 900,000 distinct CDR3 sequences, around an eighth of them present only once. These data also formed part of another study, on yellow fever vaccine responses in identical twins.

The TCR was taken from a woman aged 18-29 years in good health. Source material: PBMCs. The chain uses TRBV9 and TRBJ2-3, with TRBD1 matching 12 bases. The CDR3 region has the DNA TGTGCCAGCAGCGACCGGGACAGGGGGCTTACAGATACGCAGTATTTT. This encodes CASSDRDRGLTDTQYF.